Below, one T cell receptor beta chain is given with its context. This sample was taken from a study of blood T cell repertoires in COVID-19. For the study at large: In each case, the material was cDNA or gDNA derived from T cells, B-cell-depleted T cells, or PBMCs.

CDR1 SNHLY and CDR2 FYNNEI come from the germline V gene. This CDR3 comprises 13 residues. V gave up 8 bases and J gave up 1 base, with 11 bases separating them. In the authors' workflow: Researchers report that nucleated cell counts were estimated from reference gene primer amplification. Some clones are missing from TCRdb's copy, which holds only in-frame ones; the method was immunoSEQ multiplex PCR. V, J and clone size were drawn from that table, and D and trimming were deduced from the DNA. The sample holds 350,000 to 400,000 clones, 65% to 90% seen once. The sample was peripheral blood. The TCR was taken from a woman aged 55-70 years with COVID-19, enrolled during active disease. The chain is built from TRBV2 and TRBJ2-5; D is possibly TRBD1 (6 bases). CDR3 residues: CASRVGAQETQYF. In DNA form, the CDR3 reads TGTGCCAGCCGGGTGGGGGCCCAAGAGACCCAGTACTTC.